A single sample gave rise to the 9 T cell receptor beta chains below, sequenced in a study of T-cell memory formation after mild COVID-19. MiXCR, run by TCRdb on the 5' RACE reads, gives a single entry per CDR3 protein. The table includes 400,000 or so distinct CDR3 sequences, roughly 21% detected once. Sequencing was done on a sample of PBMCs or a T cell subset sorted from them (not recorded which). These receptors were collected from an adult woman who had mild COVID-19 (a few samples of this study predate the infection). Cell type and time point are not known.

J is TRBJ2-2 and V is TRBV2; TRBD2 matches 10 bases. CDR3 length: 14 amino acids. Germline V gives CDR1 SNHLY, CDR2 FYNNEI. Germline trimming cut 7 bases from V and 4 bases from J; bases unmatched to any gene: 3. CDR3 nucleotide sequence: TGTGCCAGCAACAGCGGGGGGGCCACCGGGGAGCTGTTTTTT. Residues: CASNSGGATGELFF.

The CDR3 DNA follows: TGTGCCAGCAGTTACTCTCTTTTTCGTGCAGGGACCTACAGCTATGGCTACACCTTC. It is translated as CASSYSLFRAGTYSYGYTF. This rearrangement joins TRBV6-5 to TRBJ1-2; tentative D call: TRBD1 (5 bases). CDR1 MNHEY and CDR2 SVGAGI come from the germline V gene. The CDR3 has 19 amino acids. The germline V and J ends were trimmed by 0 bases and 4 bases, with 24 bases remaining between them.

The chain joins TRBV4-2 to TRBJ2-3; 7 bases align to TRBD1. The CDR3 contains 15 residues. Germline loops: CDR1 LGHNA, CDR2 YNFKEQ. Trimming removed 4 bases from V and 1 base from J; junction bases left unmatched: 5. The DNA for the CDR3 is TGTGCCAGCAGCCGAGATGACAGGGGCACAGATACGCAGTATTTT. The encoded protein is CASSRDDRGTDTQYF.

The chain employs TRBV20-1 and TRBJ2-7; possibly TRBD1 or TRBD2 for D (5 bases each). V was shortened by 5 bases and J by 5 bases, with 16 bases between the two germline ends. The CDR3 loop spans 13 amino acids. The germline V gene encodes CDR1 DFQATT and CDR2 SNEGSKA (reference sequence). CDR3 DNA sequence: TGCAGTGCTGGTGGGGGTGAGGGCGACGAGCAGTACTTC. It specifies CSAGGGEGDEQYF.

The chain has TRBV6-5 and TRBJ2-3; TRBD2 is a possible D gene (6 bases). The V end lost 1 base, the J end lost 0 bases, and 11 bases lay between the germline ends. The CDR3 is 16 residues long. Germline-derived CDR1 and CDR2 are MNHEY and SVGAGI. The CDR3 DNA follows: TGTGCCAGCAGTTACTTTTTCGCGGGAAGCACAGATACGCAGTATTTT. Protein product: CASSYFFAGSTDTQYF.

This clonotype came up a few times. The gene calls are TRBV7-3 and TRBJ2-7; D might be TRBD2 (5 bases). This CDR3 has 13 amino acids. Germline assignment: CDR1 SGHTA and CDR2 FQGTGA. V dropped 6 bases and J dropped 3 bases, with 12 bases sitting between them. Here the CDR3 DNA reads TGTGCCAGCAGGAGCAGTGAGGGCTACGAGCAGTACTTC. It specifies CASRSSEGYEQYF.

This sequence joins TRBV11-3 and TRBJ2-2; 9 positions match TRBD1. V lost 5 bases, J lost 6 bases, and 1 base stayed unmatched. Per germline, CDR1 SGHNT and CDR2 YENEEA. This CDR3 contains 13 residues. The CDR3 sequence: CASSGDRAGELFF. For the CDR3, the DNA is TGTGCCAGCAGCGGGGACAGGGCCGGGGAGCTGTTTTTT.

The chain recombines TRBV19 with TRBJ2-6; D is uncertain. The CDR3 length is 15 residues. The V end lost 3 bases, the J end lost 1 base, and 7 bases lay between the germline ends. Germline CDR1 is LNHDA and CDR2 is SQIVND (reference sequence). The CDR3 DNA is TGTGCCAGTAGTATCGGATTATCTGGGGCCAACGTCCTGACTTTC. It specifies CASSIGLSGANVLTF.

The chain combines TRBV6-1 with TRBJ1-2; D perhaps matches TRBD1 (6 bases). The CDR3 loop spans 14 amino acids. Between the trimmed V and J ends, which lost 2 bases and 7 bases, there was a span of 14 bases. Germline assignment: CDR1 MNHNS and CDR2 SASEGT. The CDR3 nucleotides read TGTGCCAGCAGTGAAACAGGGTATGGACTTGGCTACACCTTC. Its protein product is CASSETGYGLGYTF.